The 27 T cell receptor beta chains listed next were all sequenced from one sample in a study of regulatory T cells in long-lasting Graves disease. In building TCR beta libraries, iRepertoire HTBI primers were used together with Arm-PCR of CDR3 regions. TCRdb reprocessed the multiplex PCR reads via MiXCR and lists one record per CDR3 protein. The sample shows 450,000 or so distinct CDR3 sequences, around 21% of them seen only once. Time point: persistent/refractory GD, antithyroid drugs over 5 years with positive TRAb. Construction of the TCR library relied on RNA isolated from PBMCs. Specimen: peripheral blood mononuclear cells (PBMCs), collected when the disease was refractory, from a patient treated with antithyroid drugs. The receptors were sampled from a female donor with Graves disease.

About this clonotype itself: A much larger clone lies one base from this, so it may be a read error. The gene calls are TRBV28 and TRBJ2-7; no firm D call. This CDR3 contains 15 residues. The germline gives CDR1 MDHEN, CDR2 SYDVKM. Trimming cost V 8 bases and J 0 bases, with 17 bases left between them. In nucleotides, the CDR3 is TGTGCCAGCGCCGCCAAGGACGCCTACTCCTACGAGCAGTACTTC. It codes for CASAAKDAYSYEQYF.

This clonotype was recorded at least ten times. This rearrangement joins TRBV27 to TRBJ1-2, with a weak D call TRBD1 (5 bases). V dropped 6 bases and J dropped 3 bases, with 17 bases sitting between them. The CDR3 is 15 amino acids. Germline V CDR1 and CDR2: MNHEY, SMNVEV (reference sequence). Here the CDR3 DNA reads TGTGCCAGCAGCCCGAAAGGGGCGTTTTACTATGGCTACACCTTC. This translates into CASSPKGAFYYGYTF.

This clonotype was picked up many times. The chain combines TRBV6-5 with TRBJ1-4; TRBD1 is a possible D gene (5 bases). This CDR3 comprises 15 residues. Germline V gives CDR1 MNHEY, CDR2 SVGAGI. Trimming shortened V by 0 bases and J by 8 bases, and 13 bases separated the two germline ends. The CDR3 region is CASSYSKYEGEKLFF. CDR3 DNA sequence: TGTGCCAGCAGTTACTCGAAATATGAGGGGGAAAAACTGTTTTTT.

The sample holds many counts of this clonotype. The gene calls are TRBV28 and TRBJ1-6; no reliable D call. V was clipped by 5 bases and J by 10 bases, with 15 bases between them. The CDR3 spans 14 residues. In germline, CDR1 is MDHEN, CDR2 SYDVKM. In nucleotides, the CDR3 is TGTGCCAGCAGTGATCAGGTCCTGGGCTCACCCCTCCACTTT. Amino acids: CASSDQVLGSPLHF.

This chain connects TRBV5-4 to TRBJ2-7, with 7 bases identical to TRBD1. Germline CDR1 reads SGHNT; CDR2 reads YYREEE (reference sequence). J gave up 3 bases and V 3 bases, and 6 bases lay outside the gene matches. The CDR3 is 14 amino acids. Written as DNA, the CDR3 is TGTGCCAGCAGCTCGGGACAGAGTGTCTACGAGCAGTACTTC. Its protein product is CASSSGQSVYEQYF.

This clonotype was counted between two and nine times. CDR3 protein: CASRGTVAANEQFF. CDR3 nucleotides: TGTGCCAGCAGGGGGACAGTGGCCGCCAATGAGCAGTTCTTC. The rearrangement joins TRBV6-1 to TRBJ2-1, with 7 nucleotides matching TRBD1. V lost 6 bases to trimming and J lost 6 bases; unmatched junction nucleotides: 8. There are 14 residues in the CDR3. Germline CDR1 and CDR2: MNHNS and SASEGT.

CDR3 DNA: TGTGCCAGCAGCCCCCCCGGACAGGGTTCCCCTGGAGCTTTCTTT. This gives the protein CASSPPGQGSPGAFF. V gene TRBV12-3 or TRBV12-4 combines with J gene TRBJ1-1, with 8 bases fitting TRBD1. The CDR3 has 15 residues. Trimming removed 6 bases from V and 10 bases from J; junction bases left unmatched: 16.

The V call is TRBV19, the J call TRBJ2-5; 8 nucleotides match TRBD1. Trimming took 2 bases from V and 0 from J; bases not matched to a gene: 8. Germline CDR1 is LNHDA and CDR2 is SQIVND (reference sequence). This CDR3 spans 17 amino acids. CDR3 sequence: CASSIFFPDRDQETQYF. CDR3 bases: TGTGCCAGTAGTATATTCTTCCCGGACAGGGACCAAGAGACCCAGTACTTC.

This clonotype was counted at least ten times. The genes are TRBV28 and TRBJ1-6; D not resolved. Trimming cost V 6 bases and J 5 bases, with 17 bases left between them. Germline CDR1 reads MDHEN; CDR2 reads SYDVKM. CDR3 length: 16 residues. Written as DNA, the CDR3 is TGTGCCAGCAGGGAGTGGCGGGGAAGGGATAATTCACCCCTCCACTTT. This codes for CASREWRGRDNSPLHF. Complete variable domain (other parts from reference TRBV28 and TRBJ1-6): DVKVTQSSRYLVKRTGEKVFLECVQDMDHENMFWYRQDPGLGLRLIYFSYDVKMKEKGDIPEGYSVSREKKERFSLILESASTNQTSMYLCASREWRGRDNSPLHFGNGTRLTVT.

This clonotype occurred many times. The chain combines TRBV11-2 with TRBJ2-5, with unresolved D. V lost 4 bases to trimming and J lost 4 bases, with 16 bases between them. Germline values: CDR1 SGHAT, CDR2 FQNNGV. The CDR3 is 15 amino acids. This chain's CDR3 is CASSSYDRTGETQYF. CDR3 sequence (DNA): TGTGCCAGCAGCTCTTACGACCGCACGGGAGAGACCCAGTACTTC.

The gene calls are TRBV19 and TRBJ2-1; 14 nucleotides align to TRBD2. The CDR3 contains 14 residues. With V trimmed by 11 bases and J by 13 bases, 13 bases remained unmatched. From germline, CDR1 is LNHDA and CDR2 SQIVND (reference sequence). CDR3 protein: CALGGTSGSTGQFF. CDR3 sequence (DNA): TGTGCCTTAGGGGGGACTAGCGGGAGTACAGGTCAGTTCTTC.

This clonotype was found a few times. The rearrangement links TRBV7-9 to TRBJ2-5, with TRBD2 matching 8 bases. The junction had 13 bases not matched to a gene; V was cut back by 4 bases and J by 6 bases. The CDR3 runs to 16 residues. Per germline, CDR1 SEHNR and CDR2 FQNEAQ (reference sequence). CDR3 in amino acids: CASSSPRSGRRKTQYF. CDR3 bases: TGTGCCAGCAGCTCCCCCCGGAGCGGGAGAAGGAAGACCCAGTACTTC.

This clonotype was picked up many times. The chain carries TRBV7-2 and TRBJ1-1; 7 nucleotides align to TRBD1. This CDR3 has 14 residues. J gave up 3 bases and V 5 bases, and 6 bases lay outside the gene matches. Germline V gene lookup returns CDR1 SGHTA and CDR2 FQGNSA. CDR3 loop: CASSPRQGDTEAFF. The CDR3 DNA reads TGTGCCAGCAGCCCCCGTCAGGGGGACACTGAAGCTTTCTTT.

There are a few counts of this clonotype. The CDR3 nucleotides are TGTGCTAGTGGTTTGCTCCTACCTAAGGATCATAGTCCGGGCGGGGAGCTGTTTTTT. Its protein product is CASGLLLPKDHSPGGELFF. The rearrangement joins TRBV12-5 to TRBJ2-2; D is unclear. Looked up from germline, CDR1 is LGHNT and CDR2 is FRNRAP. The CDR3 contains 19 residues. V lost 2 bases, J lost 7 bases, and 26 bases lay in between. Complete variable domain (other parts from reference TRBV12-5 and TRBJ2-2): DARVTQTPRHKVTEMGQEVTMRCQPILGHNTVFWYRQTMMQGLELLAYFRNRAPLDDSGMPKDRFSAEMPDATLATLKIQPSEPRDSAVYFCASGLLLPKDHSPGGELFFGEGSRLTVL.

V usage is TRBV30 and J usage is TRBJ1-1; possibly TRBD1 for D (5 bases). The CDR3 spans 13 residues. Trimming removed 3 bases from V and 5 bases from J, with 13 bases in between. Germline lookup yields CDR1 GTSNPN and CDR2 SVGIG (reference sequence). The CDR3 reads CAWSGRGWTEAFF. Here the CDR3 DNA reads TGTGCCTGGAGCGGGAGGGGTTGGACTGAAGCTTTCTTT.

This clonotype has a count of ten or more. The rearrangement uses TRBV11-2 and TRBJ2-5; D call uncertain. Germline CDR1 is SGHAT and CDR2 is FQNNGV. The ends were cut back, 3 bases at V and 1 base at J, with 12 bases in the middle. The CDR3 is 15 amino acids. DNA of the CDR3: TGTGCCAGCAGCTTCCGGGCGAACCTCCAAGAGACCCAGTACTTC. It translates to CASSFRANLQETQYF.

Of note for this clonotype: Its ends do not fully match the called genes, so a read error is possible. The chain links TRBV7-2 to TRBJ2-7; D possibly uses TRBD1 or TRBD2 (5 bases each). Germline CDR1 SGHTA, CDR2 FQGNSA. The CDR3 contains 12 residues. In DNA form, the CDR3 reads TGTGCCAGCAGCTCCCACCTCGAGGGGATGAACTTC. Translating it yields CASSSHLEGMNF.

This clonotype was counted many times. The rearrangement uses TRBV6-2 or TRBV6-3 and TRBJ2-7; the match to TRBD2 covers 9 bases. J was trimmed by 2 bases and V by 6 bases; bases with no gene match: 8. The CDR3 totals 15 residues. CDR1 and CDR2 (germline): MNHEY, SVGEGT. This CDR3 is CASRELAGAPYEQYF. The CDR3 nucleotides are TGTGCCAGCAGAGAACTAGCGGGCGCTCCCTACGAGCAGTACTTC.

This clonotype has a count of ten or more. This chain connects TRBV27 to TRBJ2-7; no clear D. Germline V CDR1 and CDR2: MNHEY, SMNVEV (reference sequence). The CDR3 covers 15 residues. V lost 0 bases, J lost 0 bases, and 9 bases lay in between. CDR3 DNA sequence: TGTGCCAGCAGTTTATCGGGCTTAGGCTCCTACGAGCAGTACTTC. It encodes CASSLSGLGSYEQYF.

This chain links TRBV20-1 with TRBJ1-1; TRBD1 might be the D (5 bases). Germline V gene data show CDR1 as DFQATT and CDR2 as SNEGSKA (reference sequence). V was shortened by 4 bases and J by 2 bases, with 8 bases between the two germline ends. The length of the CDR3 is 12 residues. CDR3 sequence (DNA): TGCAGTGCTATGACAGAAAACACTGAAGCTTTCTTT. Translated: CSAMTENTEAFF.

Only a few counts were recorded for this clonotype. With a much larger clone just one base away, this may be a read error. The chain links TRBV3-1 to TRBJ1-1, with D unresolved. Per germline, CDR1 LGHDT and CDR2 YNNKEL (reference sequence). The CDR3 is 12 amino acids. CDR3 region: CASNQAADEAFF. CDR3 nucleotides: TGTGCCAGCAACCAAGCCGCAGATGAAGCTTTCTTT.

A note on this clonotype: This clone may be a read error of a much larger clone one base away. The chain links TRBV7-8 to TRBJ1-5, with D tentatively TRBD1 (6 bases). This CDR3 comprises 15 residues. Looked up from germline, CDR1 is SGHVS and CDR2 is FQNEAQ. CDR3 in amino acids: CAGSSWTDGGQPQHF. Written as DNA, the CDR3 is TGTGCCGGCAGCTCCTGGACAGATGGCGGTCAGCCCCAGCATTTT. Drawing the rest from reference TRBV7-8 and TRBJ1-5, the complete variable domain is GAGVSQSPRYKVAKRGQDVALRCDPISGHVSLFWYQQALGQGPEFLTYFQNEAQLDKSGLPSDRFFAERPEGSVSTLKIQRTQQEDSAVYLCAGSSWTDGGQPQHFGDGTRLSIL.

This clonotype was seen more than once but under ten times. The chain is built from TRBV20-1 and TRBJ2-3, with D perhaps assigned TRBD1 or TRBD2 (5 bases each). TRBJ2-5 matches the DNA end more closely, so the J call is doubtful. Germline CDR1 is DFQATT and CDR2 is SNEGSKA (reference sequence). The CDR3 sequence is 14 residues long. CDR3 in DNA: TGCAGTGCCCCCATTGGGGACCGTGAGGAGACCCAGTACTTC. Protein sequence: CSAPIGDREETQYF.

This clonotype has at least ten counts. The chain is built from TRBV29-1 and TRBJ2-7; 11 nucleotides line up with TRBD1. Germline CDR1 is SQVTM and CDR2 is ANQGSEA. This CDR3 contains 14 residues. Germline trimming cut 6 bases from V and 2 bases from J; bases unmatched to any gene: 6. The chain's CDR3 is CSVLPGQGAYEQYF. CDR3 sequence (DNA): TGCAGCGTGCTGCCGGGACAGGGGGCCTACGAGCAGTACTTC.

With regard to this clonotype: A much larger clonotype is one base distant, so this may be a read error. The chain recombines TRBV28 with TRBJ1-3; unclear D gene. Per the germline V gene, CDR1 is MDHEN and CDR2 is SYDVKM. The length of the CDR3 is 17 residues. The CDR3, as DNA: TGTGCCAGCAGTTTATCCCGGGTCAAGCTCCCCGGAAACATCATATATTTT. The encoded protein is CASSLSRVKLPGNIIYF. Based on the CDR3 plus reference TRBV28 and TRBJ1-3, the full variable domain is DVKVTQSSRYLVKRTGEKVFLECVQDMDHENMFWYRQDPGLGLRLIYFSYDVKMKEKGDIPEGYSVSREKKERFSLILESASTNQTSMYLCASSLSRVKLPGNIIYFGEGSWLTVV.

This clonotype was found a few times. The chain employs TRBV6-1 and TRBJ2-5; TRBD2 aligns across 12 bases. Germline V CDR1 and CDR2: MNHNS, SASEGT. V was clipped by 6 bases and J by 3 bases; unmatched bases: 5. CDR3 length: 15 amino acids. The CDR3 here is CASSSGLAGKETQYF. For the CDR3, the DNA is TGTGCCAGCAGCTCGGGACTAGCGGGTAAAGAGACCCAGTACTTC.

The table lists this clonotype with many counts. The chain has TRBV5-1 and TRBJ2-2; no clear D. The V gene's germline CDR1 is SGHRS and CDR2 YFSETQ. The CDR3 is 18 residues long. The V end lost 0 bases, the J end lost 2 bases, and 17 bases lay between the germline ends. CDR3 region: CASSLAGGVIPNTGELFF. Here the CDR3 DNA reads TGCGCCAGCAGCTTGGCTGGCGGAGTCATTCCTAACACCGGGGAGCTGTTTTTT.